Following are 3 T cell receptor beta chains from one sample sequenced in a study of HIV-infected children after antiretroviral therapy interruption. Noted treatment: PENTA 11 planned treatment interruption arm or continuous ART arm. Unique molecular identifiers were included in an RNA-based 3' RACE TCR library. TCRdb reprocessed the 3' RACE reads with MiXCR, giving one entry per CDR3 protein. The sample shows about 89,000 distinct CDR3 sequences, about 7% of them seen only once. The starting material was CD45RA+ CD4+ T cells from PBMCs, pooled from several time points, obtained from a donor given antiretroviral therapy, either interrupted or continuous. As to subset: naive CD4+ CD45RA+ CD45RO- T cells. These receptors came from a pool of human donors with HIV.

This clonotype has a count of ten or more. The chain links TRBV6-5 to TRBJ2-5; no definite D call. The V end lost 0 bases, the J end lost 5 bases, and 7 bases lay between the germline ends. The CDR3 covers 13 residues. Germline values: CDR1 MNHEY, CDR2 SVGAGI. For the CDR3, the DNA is TGTGCCAGCAGTTACTCAGTCCTCGAGACCCAGTACTTC. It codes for CASSYSVLETQYF.

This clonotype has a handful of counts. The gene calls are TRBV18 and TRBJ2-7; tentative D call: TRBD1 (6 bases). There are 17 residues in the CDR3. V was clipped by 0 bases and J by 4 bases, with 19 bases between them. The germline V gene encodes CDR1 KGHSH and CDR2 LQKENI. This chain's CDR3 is CASSPPFPGAPKYEQYF. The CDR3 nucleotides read TGTGCCAGCTCACCACCTTTCCCAGGGGCCCCGAAGTACGAGCAGTACTTC.

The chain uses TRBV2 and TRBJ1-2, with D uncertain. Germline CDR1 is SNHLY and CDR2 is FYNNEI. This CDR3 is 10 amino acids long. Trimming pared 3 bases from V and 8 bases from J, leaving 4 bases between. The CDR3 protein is CASSDDGYTF. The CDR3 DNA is TGTGCCAGCAGTGACGACGGCTACACCTTC.